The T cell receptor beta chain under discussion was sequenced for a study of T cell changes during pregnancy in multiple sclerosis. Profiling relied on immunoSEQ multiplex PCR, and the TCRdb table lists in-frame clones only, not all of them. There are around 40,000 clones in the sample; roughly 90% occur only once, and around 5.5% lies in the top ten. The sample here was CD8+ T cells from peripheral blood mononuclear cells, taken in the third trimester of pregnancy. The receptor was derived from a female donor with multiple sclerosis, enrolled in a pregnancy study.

CDR3 in DNA: TGCGCCAGCAGCCAAGATCTTGGAGGGTACTACGAGCAGTACTTC. Translation gives CASSQDLGGYYEQYF. The rearrangement links TRBV4-3 to TRBJ2-7; a weak D match, TRBD2 (6 bases). V shed 0 bases and J shed 3 bases, with 12 bases lying between them. The CDR3 spans 15 residues. CDR1 and CDR2 from the germline V gene are LGHNA and YSLEER.